This T cell receptor (beta chain) was documented in a study of cytomegalovirus exposure and HLA in healthy donors. Regarding the study as a whole: For most TCR beta V segments, an earlier analysis put the productive rate at about 87% or about 30% of the time.

The length of the CDR3 is 14 residues. Germline V CDR1 and CDR2: SGHRS, YFSETQ. Trimming pared 3 bases from V and 2 bases from J, leaving 9 bases between. In regard to this clone: Antigen unknown.

PCR was performed using 60 Vbeta and 13 Jbeta primers. Method: immunoSEQ multiplex PCR; TCRdb's copy keeps in-frame clones and lacks some. This sample yields roughly 100,000 clones, of which around 15% are seen a single time; about 0.8% belongs to the top ten. V gene TRBV5-1 combines with J gene TRBJ1-3; D might be TRBD1 (6 bases). The sample was PBMCs. The receptor was derived from a female donor in good health and CMV-seronegative. The CDR3 DNA is TGCGCCAGCAGCTCACAGGGAACTGGAAACACCATATATTTT. It is translated as CASSSQGTGNTIYF.